These 19 T cell receptor beta chains share one sample of origin, sequenced in a study of tumor-infiltrating lymphocytes in localized non-small cell lung cancer. The method was immunoSEQ multiplex PCR; TCRdb's version includes in-frame clones alone and lacks a portion of them. Here the sample spans some 21,000 clones, around 80% being singletons. Sequenced material: lung tumor tissue. The receptors here all came from a human donor with non-small cell lung cancer.

V gene TRBV30 combines with J gene TRBJ2-6; 10 nucleotides align to TRBD2. The junction had 4 bases not matched to a gene; V was cut back by 2 bases and J by 0 bases. The CDR3 spans 17 residues. Per germline, CDR1 GTSNPN and CDR2 SVGIG (reference sequence). The DNA for the CDR3 is TGTGCCTGGAGTCCACTAGCGGGGTTCTCTGGGGCCAACGTCCTGACTTTC. The encoded protein is CAWSPLAGFSGANVLTF. The full variable domain, rest sourced from reference TRBV30 and TRBJ2-6, is SQTIHQWPATLVQPVGSPLSLECTVEGTSNPNLYWYRQAAGRGLQLLFYSVGIGQISSEVPQNLSASRPQDRQFILSSKKLLLSDSGFYLCAWSPLAGFSGANVLTFGAGSRLTVL.

The chain is built from TRBV13 and TRBJ2-5, with 10 nucleotides matching TRBD2. After removal of 4 bases from V and 4 bases from J, the junction contained 9 bases not matched to a gene. Germline CDR1 is PRHDT and CDR2 is FYEKMQ (reference sequence). This CDR3 is 16 amino acids long. The CDR3 DNA reads as TGTGCCAGCAGCTCCCTCTCCATAGCGGGAGGAGAGACCCAGTACTTC. Residues: CASSSLSIAGGETQYF.

The J gene is TRBJ2-3, the V gene TRBV5-4; 14 bases are shared with TRBD2. Germline loops: CDR1 SGHNT, CDR2 YYREEE (reference sequence). This CDR3 spans 18 amino acids. The trim removed 3 bases at V and 1 base at J, leaving 7 bases unmatched. This chain's CDR3 is CASSWGLAGDFGTDTQYF. DNA of the CDR3: TGTGCCAGCAGCTGGGGACTAGCGGGAGACTTTGGCACAGATACGCAGTATTTT.

V and J are TRBV10-3 and TRBJ2-3, with 7 bases lining up with TRBD2. V lost 11 bases, J lost 2 bases, and 10 bases stayed unmatched. This CDR3 is built from 14 residues. Germline loops: CDR1 ENHRY, CDR2 SYGVKD. DNA for the CDR3: TGTGCCTCCAAAGCGGGAATAGTCACAGATACGCAGTATTTT. It encodes CASKAGIVTDTQYF.

The chain employs TRBV4-1 and TRBJ2-7, with 7 bases lining up with TRBD1. This CDR3 has 14 residues. Germline assignment: CDR1 MGHRA and CDR2 YSYEKL. The trim removed 4 bases at V and 2 bases at J, leaving 5 bases unmatched. CDR3 sequence (DNA): TGCGCCAGCAGCCCTATCGGGACAGCCTACGAGCAGTACTTC. This gives the protein CASSPIGTAYEQYF.

The rearrangement uses TRBV5-4 and TRBJ2-1, with TRBD2 matching over 14 bases. Trimming removed 4 bases from V and 5 bases from J; junction bases left unmatched: 8. The CDR3 spans 17 residues. CDR1 and CDR2 (germline): SGHNT, YYREEE (reference sequence). CDR3 sequence (DNA): TGTGCCAGCAGCCCAAGCCGGACTAGCGGGAGGAACAATGAGCAGTTCTTC. The encoded protein is CASSPSRTSGRNNEQFF. The whole variable domain, filled in from reference TRBV5-4 and TRBJ2-1, reads ETGVTQSPTHLIKTRGQQVTLRCSSQSGHNTVSWYQQALGQGPQFIFQYYREEENGRGNFPPRFSGLQFPNYSSELNVNALELDDSALYLCASSPSRTSGRNNEQFFGPGTRLTVL.

The gene calls are TRBV7-8 and TRBJ2-1; 8 nucleotides line up with TRBD2. CDR1 is SGHVS, CDR2 FQNEAQ, per germline. J gave up 4 bases and V 5 bases, and 13 bases lay outside the gene matches. The CDR3 has 17 residues. CDR3 DNA sequence: TGTGCCAGCAGCCTAAACAATTTACTAGCGGTATACAATGAGCAGTTCTTC. This gives the protein CASSLNNLLAVYNEQFF.

The V gene is TRBV2, the J gene TRBJ1-1; no clear D. The V gene's germline CDR1 is SNHLY and CDR2 FYNNEI. The germline V and J ends were trimmed by 8 bases and 4 bases, with 20 bases remaining between them. The CDR3 length is 15 residues. CDR3 residues: CASCPLAAPTTEAFF. CDR3 coding DNA: TGTGCCAGCTGCCCCTTAGCAGCCCCCACCACTGAAGCTTTCTTT.

CDR3 loop: CASSLGVVVGEQYF. CDR3 DNA sequence: TGTGCCAGCAGCTTAGGGGTCGTAGTGGGCGAGCAGTACTTC. The chain combines TRBV7-8 with TRBJ2-7; unclear D gene. The CDR3 runs 14 residues. Germline V CDR1 and CDR2: SGHVS, FQNEAQ. V was pared by 1 base and J by 6 bases, with 13 bases between. The variable domain in full, with the rest retrieved from reference TRBV7-8 and TRBJ2-7, is GAGVSQSPRYKVAKRGQDVALRCDPISGHVSLFWYQQALGQGPEFLTYFQNEAQLDKSGLPSDRFFAERPEGSVSTLKIQRTQQEDSAVYLCASSLGVVVGEQYFGPGTRLTVT.

This chain connects TRBV6-1 to TRBJ1-2, with D hard to call. CDR3 length: 12 amino acids. V dropped 7 bases and J dropped 2 bases, with 8 bases sitting between them. CDR1 is MNHNS, CDR2 SASEGT, per germline. The CDR3 region is CASKEGNYGYTF. The CDR3 region has the DNA TGTGCCAGCAAGGAAGGCAACTATGGCTACACCTTC.

J is TRBJ2-1 and V is TRBV18; D possibly corresponds to TRBD2 (6 bases). Germline lookup yields CDR1 KGHSH and CDR2 LQKENI. V dropped 3 bases and J dropped 10 bases, with 19 bases sitting between them. The CDR3 totals 15 residues. The CDR3 loop is CASSPDGVAEGEQFF. CDR3 DNA: TGTGCCAGCTCACCGGACGGGGTAGCGGAGGGGGAGCAGTTCTTC.

The chain carries TRBV15 and TRBJ2-7, with D possibly being TRBD1 (5 bases). Trimming pared 4 bases from V and 4 bases from J, leaving 5 bases between. The CDR3 contains 11 residues. CDR1 LNHNV and CDR2 YYDKDF come from the germline V gene (reference sequence). CDR3 in DNA: TGTGCCACCAGCAACAGGTACGAGCAGTACTTC. Protein sequence: CATSNRYEQYF.

V usage is TRBV2 and J usage is TRBJ1-2; perhaps TRBD1 as D (5 bases). The CDR3 covers 13 residues. CDR1 SNHLY and CDR2 FYNNEI come from the germline V gene. Deletions cut 5 bases from V and 4 bases from J, with 11 bases between. The CDR3 sequence: CASSSGVGYGYTF. CDR3 in DNA: TGTGCCAGCAGTTCGGGGGTTGGCTATGGCTACACCTTC.

This clone was counted only a few times. This sequence joins TRBV7-9 and TRBJ1-1; TRBD1 is a possible D gene (5 bases). Looked up from germline, CDR1 is SEHNR and CDR2 is FQNEAQ (reference sequence). The CDR3 is 13 residues long. Trimming left V 5 bases short and J 3 bases short, with 10 bases between. The CDR3, as DNA: TGTGCCAGCAGCACCGGGGCCTACACTGAAGCTTTCTTT. Translated, it gives CASSTGAYTEAFF.

V usage is TRBV19 and J usage is TRBJ2-5; D assignment may be TRBD1 or TRBD2 (5 bases each). The germline V gene has CDR1 LNHDA and CDR2 SQIVND (reference sequence). The germline V and J ends were trimmed by 10 bases and 6 bases, with 18 bases remaining between them. CDR3 length equals 13 residues. CDR3 sequence (DNA): TGTGCCACCTACCGGGACCGCTTCAAGACCCAGTACTTC. Translation: CATYRDRFKTQYF.

The rearrangement joins TRBV2 to TRBJ2-7; D gene unclear. Looked up from germline, CDR1 is SNHLY and CDR2 is FYNNEI. This CDR3 is 15 amino acids long. Trimming took off 6 bases at V and 2 bases at J, with 17 bases between the two ends. The CDR3 DNA reads as TGTGCCAGCAGGCCCCCAGGACGCAGCACCTACGAGCAGTACTTC. It translates to CASRPPGRSTYEQYF.

CDR3 sequence (DNA): TGTGCCTGGACGAAAGGGGGGGGCTACACCTTC. Protein product: CAWTKGGGYTF. V is TRBV30 and J is TRBJ1-2; a weak D match, TRBD1 (6 bases). This CDR3 is 11 amino acids long. V was clipped by 4 bases and J by 8 bases, with 11 bases between them. In germline, CDR1 is GTSNPN, CDR2 SVGIG (reference sequence).

The CDR3 DNA follows: TGTGCCAGCAGCTACAGGGACTCTAATGAAAAACTGTTTTTT. This codes for CASSYRDSNEKLFF. The rearrangement uses TRBV5-6 and TRBJ1-4, with D perhaps TRBD1 (6 bases). V lost 3 bases to trimming and J lost 3 bases, with 9 bases between them. Germline V lookup: CDR1 SGHDT, CDR2 YYEEEE. The length of the CDR3 is 14 residues.

This clone was seen only a few times. V and J are TRBV10-2 and TRBJ2-7, with 10 bases aligning to TRBD2. CDR3 size: 13 residues. Germline CDR1 and CDR2: WSHSY and SAAADI. Trimming removed 1 base from V and 11 bases from J; junction bases left unmatched: 5. The CDR3 coding sequence is TGCGCCAGCAGTGAGTACGGTAGCGGGAGGAAGTACTTC. Its translation is CASSEYGSGRKYF.